Shown below are 9 T cell receptor beta chains from a single sample sequenced in a study of blood T cells in healthy people across ages. The second PCR ran about 7 to 12 cycles with a sample-barcoded 5' primer and J-beta primers. MiXCR, run by TCRdb on the 5' RACE reads, gives a single entry per CDR3 protein. The table shows over a million distinct CDR3 sequences, with less than 45% occurring only once. The sequenced sample was blood. Every receptor here comes from a woman between 18 and 29 years old in good health.

V is TRBV29-1 and J is TRBJ2-7; D is undetermined. There are 11 residues in the CDR3. Trimming removed 6 bases at V and 7 bases at J, with 13 bases between. From germline, CDR1 is SQVTM and CDR2 ANQGSEA. Written as DNA, the CDR3 is TGCAGCGTCCGGACCGCTTGGGAGCAGTACTTC. Translated: CSVRTAWEQYF.

J is TRBJ2-7 and V is TRBV12-3 or TRBV12-4, with D possibly TRBD2 on 6 matching bases. This CDR3 comprises 17 residues. V lost 3 bases and J lost 5, with 23 bases in between. CDR3 in amino acids: CASSLKNPIVGGHEQYF. CDR3 nucleotide sequence: TGTGCCAGCAGTTTGAAGAATCCCATCGTGGGGGGACACGAGCAGTACTTC.

This clonotype was detected a few times. This chain uses TRBV12-3 or TRBV12-4 with TRBJ1-1; D not certain. Trimming shortened V by 7 bases and J by 4 bases, and 13 bases separated the two germline ends. The CDR3 has 13 amino acids. CDR3: CASIDTGGTEAFF. CDR3 DNA sequence: TGTGCCAGCATAGACACGGGTGGCACTGAAGCTTTCTTT.

This clonotype was counted only a few times. V is TRBV18 and J is TRBJ2-7, with D unclear. The J call may be in error: the DNA end matches TRBJ2-5 better. Germline loops: CDR1 KGHSH, CDR2 LQKENI. The CDR3 sequence is 13 residues long. Here the CDR3 DNA reads TGTGCCAGCTCACCACAGTCTACGAGGACCCAGTACTTC. This translates into CASSPQSTRTQYF.

This clonotype was seen a few times. This chain uses TRBV10-3 with TRBJ2-1; 10 bases align to TRBD2. The CDR3 sequence is 15 residues long. The trim removed 6 bases at V and 6 bases at J, leaving 8 bases unmatched. Per the germline V gene, CDR1 is ENHRY and CDR2 is SYGVKD. The CDR3 DNA is TGTGCCATCAGCCAGCCTAGCGGGAGCTCCAATGAGCAGTTCTTC. This encodes CAISQPSGSSNEQFF.

The V call is TRBV20-1, the J call TRBJ2-7; maybe TRBD2 (5 bases). There are 12 residues in the CDR3. Trimming shortened V by 5 bases and J by 1 base, and 9 bases separated the two germline ends. Germline V gene data show CDR1 as DFQATT and CDR2 as SNEGSKA (reference sequence). The CDR3 bases are TGCAGTGCTCGCCCGGGGTCCTACGAGCAGTACTTC. Protein sequence: CSARPGSYEQYF.

The genes are TRBV20-1 and TRBJ2-1; maybe TRBD1 (6 bases). The CDR3 has 14 residues. V lost 5 bases and J 6 bases, leaving 17 bases between the germline ends. Germline V gives CDR1 DFQATT, CDR2 SNEGSKA (reference sequence). The CDR3 spells CSAAGQQGFNEQFF. Here the CDR3 DNA reads TGCAGTGCTGCTGGACAGCAGGGGTTCAATGAGCAGTTCTTC.

The rearrangement links TRBV27 to TRBJ2-3, with 11 positions matching TRBD2. Germline assignment: CDR1 MNHEY and CDR2 SMNVEV (reference sequence). The trim removed 6 bases at V and 2 bases at J, leaving 4 bases unmatched. The CDR3 contains 15 residues. The CDR3 here is CASSPSGRITDTQYF. CDR3 in DNA: TGTGCCAGCAGCCCTAGCGGGAGGATCACAGATACGCAGTATTTT.

The chain combines TRBV2 with TRBJ1-4; D possibly corresponds to TRBD1 (5 bases). Germline V gives CDR1 SNHLY, CDR2 FYNNEI. The CDR3 is 14 amino acids. V was cut by 7 bases and J by 7 bases, with 16 bases left in between. DNA of the CDR3: TGTGCCAGCACCTCAGGGAAAGCAGGTGAAAAACTGTTTTTT. Protein sequence: CASTSGKAGEKLFF.